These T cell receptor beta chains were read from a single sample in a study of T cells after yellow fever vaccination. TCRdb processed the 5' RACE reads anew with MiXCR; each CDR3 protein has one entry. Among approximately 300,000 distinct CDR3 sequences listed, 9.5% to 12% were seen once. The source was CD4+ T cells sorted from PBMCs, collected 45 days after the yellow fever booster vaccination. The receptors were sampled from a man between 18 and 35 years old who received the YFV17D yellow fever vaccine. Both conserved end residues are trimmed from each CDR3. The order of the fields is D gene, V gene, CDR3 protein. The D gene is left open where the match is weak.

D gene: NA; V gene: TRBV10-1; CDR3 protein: ASSEGGRRDTQY
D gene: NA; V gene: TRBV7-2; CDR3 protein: ASSLVRATGELF
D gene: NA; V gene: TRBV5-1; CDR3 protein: ASSAAEFTDTQY
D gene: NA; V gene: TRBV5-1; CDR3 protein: ASSFLVGGDSYEQY
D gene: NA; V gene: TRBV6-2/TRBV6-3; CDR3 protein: ASSPSWTRNTEAF
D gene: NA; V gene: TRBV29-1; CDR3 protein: SAKQGSDEKLF
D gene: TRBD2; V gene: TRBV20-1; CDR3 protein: SARSAGGSETQY
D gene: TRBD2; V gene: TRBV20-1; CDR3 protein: SELAAGGMPDTQY
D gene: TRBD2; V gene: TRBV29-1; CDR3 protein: SARDYLNEQF
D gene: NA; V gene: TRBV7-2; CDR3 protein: ASSLVGAGQPQH
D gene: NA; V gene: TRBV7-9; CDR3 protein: ASSTDGYEQY
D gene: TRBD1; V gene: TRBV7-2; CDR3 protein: ASSTDRVSNQPQH
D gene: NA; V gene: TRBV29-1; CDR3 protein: SVGQNYGYT
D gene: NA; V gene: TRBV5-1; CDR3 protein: ASSLAWREQY
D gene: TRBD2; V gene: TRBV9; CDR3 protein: ASSQTSGGFQETQY
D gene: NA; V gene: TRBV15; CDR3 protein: ATSSRTLDQPQH
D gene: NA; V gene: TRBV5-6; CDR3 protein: ASSLSLFGRFSETQY
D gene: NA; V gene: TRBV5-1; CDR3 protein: ASRYRQDYGYT
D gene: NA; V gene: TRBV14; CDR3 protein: ASSQDVGWQNNEQF
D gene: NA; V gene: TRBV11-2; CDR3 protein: ASSLERTQETQY
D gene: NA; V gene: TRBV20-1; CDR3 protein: SARGLLGLVTDTQY
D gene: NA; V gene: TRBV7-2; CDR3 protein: ASSTTSLQPQH
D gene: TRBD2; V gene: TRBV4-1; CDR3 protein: ASSQDLGVAGGLPTNTGELF
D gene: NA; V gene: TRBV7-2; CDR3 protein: ASSSAYSNQPQH
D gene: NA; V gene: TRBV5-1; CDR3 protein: ASTPARVDTQY
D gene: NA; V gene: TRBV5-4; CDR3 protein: ASSLAPAGAASPLH
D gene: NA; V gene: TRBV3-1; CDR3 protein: ASSPNDHGYEQY
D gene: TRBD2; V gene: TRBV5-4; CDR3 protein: ASSSSGVDTQY
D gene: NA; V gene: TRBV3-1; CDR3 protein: ASSQAGSTSF
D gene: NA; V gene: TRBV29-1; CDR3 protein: SVGGGREAF
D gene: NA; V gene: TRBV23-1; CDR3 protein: ASSTRAGELF
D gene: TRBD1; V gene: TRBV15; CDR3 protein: ATSRKYRGLESYGANVLT
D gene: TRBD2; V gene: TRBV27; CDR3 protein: ASNPRGTDTQY